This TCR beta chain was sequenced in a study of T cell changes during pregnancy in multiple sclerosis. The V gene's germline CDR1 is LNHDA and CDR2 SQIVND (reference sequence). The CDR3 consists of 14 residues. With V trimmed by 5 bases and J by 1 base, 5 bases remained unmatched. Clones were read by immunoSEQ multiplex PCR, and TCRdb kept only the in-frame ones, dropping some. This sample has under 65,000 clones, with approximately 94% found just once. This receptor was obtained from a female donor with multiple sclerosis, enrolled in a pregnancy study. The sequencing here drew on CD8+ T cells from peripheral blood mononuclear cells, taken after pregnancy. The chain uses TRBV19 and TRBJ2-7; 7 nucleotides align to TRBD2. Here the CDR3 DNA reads TGTGCCAGTAGTCCACTAGCGCTATCCTACGAGCAGTACTTC. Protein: CASSPLALSYEQYF.